The clone carrying this T cell receptor (beta chain) was counted a few times. Original processing methods: By means of reference gene primer amplification, nucleated cell counts were estimated. This table comes from immunoSEQ multiplex PCR, and its TCRdb copy is limited to in-frame clones, with some not included. V and J calls and clone size come straight from that table; D and trimming were deduced from the DNA. Among roughly 200,000 clones, 80% to 90% were seen once, and the ten largest hold 9.5% to 11%. The sample belongs to a study of blood T cell repertoires in COVID-19. Study in general: Collection of acute and convalescent COVID-19 samples took place in the United States, Italy and Spain. Nucleic acid was either cDNA or gDNA, and it came from T cells, B-cell-depleted T cells, or PBMCs.

With 1 base removed from V and 2 bases from J, the gap between germline ends came to 12 bases. This CDR3 is 15 amino acids long. Per the germline V gene, CDR1 is SGHVS and CDR2 is FQNEAQ. Sequencing was performed on peripheral blood. V gene TRBV7-8 combines with J gene TRBJ2-7; D not certain. This receptor was obtained from a woman in her 40s with COVID-19, enrolled during active disease. CDR3 sequence: CASSLGFSSTYEQYF. The CDR3 nucleotides are TGTGCCAGCAGCTTAGGTTTCTCTTCTACCTACGAGCAGTACTTC.